The 17 T cell receptor beta chains below all came from one sample that was sequenced in a study of early T cells in non-severe SARS-CoV-2 infection. TCRdb independently ran MiXCR on the 5' RACE reads; one entry per CDR3 protein. The sample lists tens of thousands of distinct CDR3 sequences, roughly 15% occurring once. Sample: whole blood, taken at baseline. The receptors stem from an adult who was a healthcare worker with PCR-confirmed SARS-CoV-2 infection or an uninfected control (not recorded which).

V usage is TRBV4-1 and J usage is TRBJ2-1, with 14 bases lining up with TRBD2. Per the germline V gene, CDR1 is MGHRA and CDR2 is YSYEKL. This CDR3 contains 20 residues. With 1 base clipped from V and 0 bases from J, the junction kept 8 bases outside the gene matches. The CDR3 nucleotides are TGCGCCAGCAGCCAAGTGGGGACTAGCGGGAGCATAGGCTCCTACAATGAGCAGTTCTTC. This gives the protein CASSQVGTSGSIGSYNEQFF.

This chain connects TRBV10-1 to TRBJ2-7, with a tentative D call TRBD2 (5 bases). The CDR3 loop spans 14 amino acids. Looked up from germline, CDR1 is WNHNN and CDR2 is SYGVQD (reference sequence). V gave up 4 bases and J gave up 0 bases, with 10 bases separating them. The CDR3 region is CASSGGRGSYEQYF. DNA for the CDR3: TGCGCCAGCAGTGGTGGGAGAGGCTCCTACGAGCAGTACTTC.

This clonotype was counted a few times. V is TRBV20-1 and J is TRBJ2-7; a possible D gene is TRBD1 (5 bases). V was clipped by 4 bases and J by 2 bases, with 9 bases between them. Looked up from germline, CDR1 is DFQATT and CDR2 is SNEGSKA (reference sequence). This CDR3 contains 12 residues. CDR3 sequence reads: CSATQAAYEQYF. DNA of the CDR3: TGCAGTGCTACACAGGCGGCCTACGAGCAGTACTTC.

V usage is TRBV6-4 and J usage is TRBJ2-2; tentatively, D is TRBD2 (6 bases). The length of the CDR3 is 18 residues. Germline V lookup: CDR1 MRHNA, CDR2 SNTAGT. V was pared by 5 bases and J by 0 bases, with 19 bases between. The CDR3 loop is CASSPSGTPAPNTGELFF. The CDR3 region has the DNA TGTGCCAGCAGTCCCTCAGGGACTCCTGCTCCGAACACCGGGGAGCTGTTTTTT.

This clonotype was detected ten times or more. The rearrangement joins TRBV5-5 to TRBJ2-1, with 10 bases aligning to TRBD2. The CDR3 totals 15 residues. V lost 2 bases to trimming and J lost 9 bases; unmatched junction nucleotides: 8. Germline V gives CDR1 SGHKS, CDR2 YYEKEE (reference sequence). CDR3 amino acids: CASSFSSGSRGEQFF. In DNA form, the CDR3 reads TGTGCCAGCAGCTTTTCTAGCGGGAGTCGGGGTGAGCAGTTCTTC.

This clonotype was detected a few times. The rearrangement links TRBV4-2 to TRBJ2-7, with D uncertain. Trimming stripped 0 bases from V and 0 bases from J, with 6 bases between. Germline CDR1 reads LGHNA; CDR2 reads YNFKEQ. This CDR3 region has 14 residues. CDR3 bases: TGTGCCAGCAGCCAAGAAGCTGTCTCCTACGAGCAGTACTTC. Amino acid sequence: CASSQEAVSYEQYF.

This clonotype was seen more than once but under ten times. The chain recombines TRBV11-2 with TRBJ2-3; no firm D call. Germline V lookup: CDR1 SGHAT, CDR2 FQNNGV. The ends were cut back, 1 base at V and 4 bases at J, with 12 bases in the middle. The CDR3 has 15 amino acids. In DNA form, the CDR3 reads TGTGCCAGCAGCTTAGGGTTCGGCGGTGCAGATACGCAGTATTTT. It translates to CASSLGFGGADTQYF. Full variable domain (remainder filled in from reference TRBV11-2 and TRBJ2-3): EAGVAQSPRYKIIEKRQSVAFWCNPISGHATLYWYQQILGQGPKLLIQFQNNGVVDDSQLPKDRFSAERLKGVDSTLKIQPAKLEDSAVYLCASSLGFGGADTQYFGPGTRLTVL.

This clonotype occurred many times. The gene calls are TRBV10-2 and TRBJ2-3, with 7 bases that match TRBD2. Germline V CDR1 and CDR2: WSHSY, SAAADI. V lost 0 bases and J lost 6; bases outside the gene matches: 6. The length of the CDR3 is 15 residues. The CDR3 protein is CASSESAGVWDTQYF. The CDR3, as DNA: TGCGCCAGCAGTGAGTCGGCGGGAGTGTGGGATACGCAGTATTTT.

This clonotype was picked up a small number of times. The chain carries TRBV27 and TRBJ2-1, with a tentative D call TRBD1 (7 bases). Germline lookup yields CDR1 MNHEY and CDR2 SMNVEV (reference sequence). CDR3 length: 16 residues. The ends were cut back, 3 bases at V and 8 bases at J, with 20 bases in the middle. The CDR3 spells CASSFRRLGGSYEQFF. The CDR3 DNA is TGTGCCAGCAGTTTCCGGCGACTAGGGGGCTCGTATGAGCAGTTCTTC.

This clonotype was detected only a few times. The rearrangement joins TRBV12-3 or TRBV12-4 to TRBJ2-7; D uncertain. Trimming removed 0 bases from V and 2 bases from J, with 8 bases in between. The CDR3 consists of 14 residues. For the CDR3, the DNA is TGTGCCAGCAGTTTAGCACGAGATACCTACGAGCAGTACTTC. It encodes CASSLARDTYEQYF.

This clonotype has at least ten counts. This rearrangement joins TRBV12-3 or TRBV12-4 to TRBJ1-2; unclear D gene. Trimming took 3 bases from V and 7 from J, leaving 15 bases between them. The CDR3 length is 14 residues. CDR3 amino acids: CASSFNRVRLGYTF. The CDR3 coding sequence is TGTGCCAGCAGTTTTAATCGGGTACGCCTTGGCTACACCTTC.

The chain has TRBV6-2 or TRBV6-3 and TRBJ2-7, with 9 nucleotides matching TRBD2. The V segment lost 6 bases and the J segment 3 bases; nucleotides outside the gene matches: 9. The CDR3 totals 15 residues. Germline CDR1 and CDR2: MNHEY and SVGEGT. CDR3 bases: TGTGCCAGCAGCGCTAGCGGGACCCCAGGCTACGAGCAGTACTTC. Translating gives CASSASGTPGYEQYF.

This clonotype was picked up many times. The chain recombines TRBV4-1 with TRBJ2-5; unclear D gene. In germline, CDR1 is MGHRA, CDR2 YSYEKL. V gave up 4 bases and J gave up 4 bases, with 4 bases separating them. This CDR3 comprises 11 residues. CDR3 DNA: TGCGCCAGCAGCCTGGCAGAGACCCAGTACTTC. Translation gives CASSLAETQYF.

For this clonotype: One junction end disagrees with the germline gene, perhaps due to a read error. The CDR3 region is CSARDRSHEQYF. CDR3 in DNA: TGCAGTGCCAGAGACAGGTCCCACGAGCAGTACTTC. The chain has TRBV20-1 and TRBJ2-7, with D maybe TRBD1 (6 bases). This CDR3 region has 12 residues. Germline CDR1 and CDR2: DFQATT and SNEGSKA (reference sequence).

This clonotype was counted a few times. The chain joins TRBV20-1 to TRBJ2-7, with 8 bases fitting TRBD1. V lost 3 bases, J lost 5 bases, and 9 bases stayed unmatched. This CDR3 region has 14 residues. CDR1 DFQATT and CDR2 SNEGSKA come from the germline V gene (reference sequence). Here the CDR3 reads CSARDRQGNDEQYF. The DNA for the CDR3 is TGCAGTGCTAGGGACCGACAGGGGAACGACGAGCAGTACTTC.

V and J are TRBV6-5 and TRBJ2-3, with D perhaps matching TRBD2 (6 bases). The CDR3 is made up of 14 amino acids. CDR1 and CDR2 from the germline V gene are MNHEY and SVGAGI. Trimming took 5 bases from V and 5 from J, leaving 14 bases between them. The CDR3 here is CASSPTSTEDTQYF. For the CDR3, the DNA is TGTGCCAGCAGTCCGACTAGTACAGAAGATACGCAGTATTTT.

This chain uses TRBV30 with TRBJ1-5; a possible D gene is TRBD1 (6 bases). Trimming removed 3 bases from V and 7 bases from J, with 19 bases in between. Germline CDR1 and CDR2: GTSNPN and SVGIG (reference sequence). There are 15 residues in the CDR3. DNA of the CDR3: TGTGCCTGGAGCGAACTTACTTCCGACAGGCAGCCCCAGCATTTT. Protein product: CAWSELTSDRQPQHF.